This T cell receptor beta chain was profiled in a study of OX40 agonist ivuxolimab in advanced cancers. Study information: Ivuxolimab, an agonist antibody against OX40 (CD134), was given to patients. Across the patients, intravenous ivuxolimab was delivered every 2 weeks at 0.01 to 10 mg/kg.

This CDR3 has 14 amino acids. Looked up from germline, CDR1 is SGHTA and CDR2 is FQGTGA. Trimming removed 5 bases from V and 7 bases from J, with 15 bases in between. Profiled with immunoSEQ multiplex PCR; TCRdb holds only in-frame clones, not every one. The sample lists tens of thousands of clones; 75% to 85% were seen once. Sample: CD4+ or CD8+ T cells sorted from blood, taken in a trial of the OX40 agonist ivuxolimab. This chain uses TRBV7-3 with TRBJ2-1; weak D call: TRBD1 (7 bases). The receptor was isolated from an adult with an advanced solid tumor such as melanoma, head and neck, liver or kidney cancer. The CDR3 DNA reads as TGTGCCAGCAGCCCTTCAGGGGGGCAGAATGAGCAGTTCTTC. This translates into CASSPSGGQNEQFF.